This paragraph reports one T cell receptor beta chain. The sample belongs to a study of blood T cell repertoires in COVID-19. CDR3 length: 15 residues. Germline V gene data show CDR1 as SNHLY and CDR2 as FYNNEI. V trimming: 4 bases; J trimming: 5 bases; junction bases outside the gene matches: 10. Clones were read by immunoSEQ multiplex PCR, and TCRdb kept only the in-frame ones, dropping some. The repertoire holds hundreds of thousands of clones, about 87% seen once, with approximately 1.8% in the top ten. This chain uses TRBV2 with TRBJ2-5, with 7 positions matching TRBD2. The source material was PBMCs or T cells enriched from blood (not recorded which). The TCR was taken from a man between 35 and 55 years old in a cohort exposed to, infected with or recovered from COVID-19 (not recorded which). In DNA, the CDR3 is TGTGCCAGCAGTGGGGCCCTAGCGGAGGGGGAGACCCAGTACTTC. Protein product: CASSGALAEGETQYF.